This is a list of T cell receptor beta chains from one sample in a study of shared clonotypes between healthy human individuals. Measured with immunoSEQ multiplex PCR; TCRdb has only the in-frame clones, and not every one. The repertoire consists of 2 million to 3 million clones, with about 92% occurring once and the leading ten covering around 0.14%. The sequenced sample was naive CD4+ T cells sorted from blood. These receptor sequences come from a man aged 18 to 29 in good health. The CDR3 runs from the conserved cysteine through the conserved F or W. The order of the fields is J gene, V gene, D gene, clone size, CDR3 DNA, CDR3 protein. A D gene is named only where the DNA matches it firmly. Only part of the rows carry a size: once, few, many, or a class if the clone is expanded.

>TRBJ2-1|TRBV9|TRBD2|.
TGTGCCAGCAGCGTAGCTAGCGGGGGGGCCGGGGAGCAGTTCTTC
CASSVASGGAGEQFF
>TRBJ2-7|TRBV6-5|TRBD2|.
TGTGCCAGCAGTTACGGGGGTAGCGGGATCTACGAGCAGTACTTC
CASSYGGSGIYEQYF
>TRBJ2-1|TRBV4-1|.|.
TGCGCCAGCAGCCCTCCCGACTCTTTCAATGAGCAGTTCTTC
CASSPPDSFNEQFF
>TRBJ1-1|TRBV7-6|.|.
TGTGCCAGCAGCTTCGGTCGGGGCCGAGTCGCTGAAGCTTTCTTT
CASSFGRGRVAEAFF
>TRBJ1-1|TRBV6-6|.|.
TGTGCCAGCAGTTACCCCTCGGCTGAAGCTTTCTTT
CASSYPSAEAFF
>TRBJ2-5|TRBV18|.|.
TGTGCCAGCTCACCTCAAAGAGGAACCCAAGAGACCCAGTACTTC
CASSPQRGTQETQYF
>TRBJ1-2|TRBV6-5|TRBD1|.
TGTGCCAGCAGTTTCCTCCGGACAGGCTATGGCTACACCTTC
CASSFLRTGYGYTF
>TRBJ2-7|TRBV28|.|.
TGTGCCAGCAGTTCTGCGGGCGAGGGCTCCTACGAGCAGTACTTC
CASSSAGEGSYEQYF
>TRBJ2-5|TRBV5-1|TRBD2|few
TGCGCCAGCAGCCCGGAATTTGGAAGCGGGGGTCCAACGCTAGAGACCCAGTACTTC
CASSPEFGSGGPTLETQYF
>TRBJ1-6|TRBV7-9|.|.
TGTGCCACCCGACCGAGGCAGGGTAATTCACCCCTCCACTTT
CATRPRQGNSPLHF
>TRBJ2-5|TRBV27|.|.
TGTGCCAGCAGTTTACGGTCTGCACAGCAAGAGACCCAGTACTTC
CASSLRSAQQETQYF
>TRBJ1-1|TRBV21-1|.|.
TGTGCCAGCAGCAAAGGAGCACGGCACTCTGAAGCTTTCTTT
CASSKGARHSEAFF
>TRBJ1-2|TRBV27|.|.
TGTGCCAGCAGTTCCCCCGGGACAACGAATGGCTACACCTTC
CASSSPGTTNGYTF
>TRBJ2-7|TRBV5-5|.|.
TGTGCCAGCAGCTTCTTCGGGGGGCCTTACGAGCAGTACTTC
CASSFFGGPYEQYF
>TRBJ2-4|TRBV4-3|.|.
TGCGCCAGCAGCCAAGAATGGGATGGCATTCAGTACTTC
CASSQEWDGIQYF
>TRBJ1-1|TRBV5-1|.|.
TGCGCCAGCAGCTTGGAAGAGGAGACTGAAGCTTTCTTT
CASSLEEETEAFF
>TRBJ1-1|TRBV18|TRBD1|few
TGTGCCAGCTCACTTCGGACAGGGGACACTGAAGCTTTCTTT
CASSLRTGDTEAFF
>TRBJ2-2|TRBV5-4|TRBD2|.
TGTGCCAGCAGCTTGCAGCTAGCGGGGGGCACCGGGGAGCTGTTTTTT
CASSLQLAGGTGELFF
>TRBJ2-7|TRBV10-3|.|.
TGTGCCATCAGTGAGGGCAGGCGATCAACCTACGAGCAGTACTTC
CAISEGRRSTYEQYF
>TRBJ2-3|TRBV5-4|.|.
TGTGCCAGCAGCCGGCAGTCCACAGATACGCAGTATTTT
CASSRQSTDTQYF
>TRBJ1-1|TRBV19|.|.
TGTGCCAGTAGTATTGGGGGCAGGGGAAACACTGAAGCTTTCTTT
CASSIGGRGNTEAFF
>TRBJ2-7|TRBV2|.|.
TGTGCCAGCAGTCTCGGGGGCGATTCTGGCGAGCAGTACTTC
CASSLGGDSGEQYF
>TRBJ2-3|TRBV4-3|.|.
TGCGCCAGCAGCCAATTTCACGGGGTAGCTTCGGATACGCAGTATTTT
CASSQFHGVASDTQYF
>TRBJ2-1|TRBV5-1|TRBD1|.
TGCGCCAGCAGCTTGGGGCAGGGGGCGCATAATGAGCAGTTCTTC
CASSLGQGAHNEQFF
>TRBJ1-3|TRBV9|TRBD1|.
TGTGCCAGCAGCGTAGTCCCACAGGGGGGGAATGGAAACACCATATATTTT
CASSVVPQGGNGNTIYF
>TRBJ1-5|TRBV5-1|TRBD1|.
TGCGCCAGCAGCCTAGGGACAGGGGATCAGCCCCAGCATTTT
CASSLGTGDQPQHF
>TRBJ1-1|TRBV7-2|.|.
TGTGCCAGCAGCCCTGGACTCCCCATGAACACTGAAGCTTTCTTT
CASSPGLPMNTEAFF
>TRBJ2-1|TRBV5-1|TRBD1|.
TGCGCCAGCCATACCGGGACAGGGGCCAATGAGCAGTTCTTC
CASHTGTGANEQFF
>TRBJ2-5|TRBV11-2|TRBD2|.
TGTGCCAGCAGCGCCCGAGGAAAAGCGGGGGTCCAGACCCAGTACTTC
CASSARGKAGVQTQYF
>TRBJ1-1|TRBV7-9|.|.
TGTGCCAGCAGCTTAGTCGAAGCTTTCTTT
CASSLVEAFF
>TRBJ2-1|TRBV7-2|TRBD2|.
TGTGCCAGCAGCTTTGGGACTAGGCAGTTCTTC
CASSFGTRQFF
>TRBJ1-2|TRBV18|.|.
TGTGCCAGCTCAAACCTCTTAGGGGATGGCTATGGCTACACCTTC
CASSNLLGDGYGYTF
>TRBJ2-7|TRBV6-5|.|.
TGTGCCAGCAGTCGAGGGGACGAGCAGTACTTC
CASSRGDEQYF
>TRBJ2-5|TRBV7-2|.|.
TGTGCCAGCGGAACGGGCGGGATGCGGGGAGAGACCCAGTACTTC
CASGTGGMRGETQYF
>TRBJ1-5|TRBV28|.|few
TGTGCCAGCAGTTCCCTGGGGCCCCAGCATTTT
CASSSLGPQHF
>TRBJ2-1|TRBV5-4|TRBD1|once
TGTGCCAGCAGCCGAGTGACAGGGGCATTCAATGAGCAGTTCTTC
CASSRVTGAFNEQFF
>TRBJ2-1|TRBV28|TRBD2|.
TGTGCCAGCAGTTGGGTAGCGGGGGCCAGAAATGAGCAGTTCTTC
CASSWVAGARNEQFF
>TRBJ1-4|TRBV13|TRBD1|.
TGTGCCAGCAGCTCCAGGGGGAGGGAAAAACTGTTTTTT
CASSSRGREKLFF
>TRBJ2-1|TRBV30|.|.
TGTGCCTGGAGGCGACAGTACAATGAGCAGTTCTTC
CAWRRQYNEQFF
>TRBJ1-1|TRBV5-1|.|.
TGCGCCAGCAGCTTGGGCCAGCCGAACACTGAAGCTTTCTTT
CASSLGQPNTEAFF
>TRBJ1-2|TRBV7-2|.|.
TGTGCCAGCAGCCCAACAGGACAGTTCTATGGCTACACCTTC
CASSPTGQFYGYTF
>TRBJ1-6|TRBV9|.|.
TGTGCCAGCAGCGTGACAACGGATAATTCACCCCTCCACTTT
CASSVTTDNSPLHF
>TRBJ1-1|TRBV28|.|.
TGTGCCAGCACCCCGCAGGGGTGGGTTGAAGCTTTCTTT
CASTPQGWVEAFF
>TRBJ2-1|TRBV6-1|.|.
TGTGCCAGCCCAAGGGGGGCCTCCTACAATGAGCAGTTCTTC
CASPRGASYNEQFF
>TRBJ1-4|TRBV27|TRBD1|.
TGTGCCAGCAGTGGACAGGGGGCGTTTGAAAAACTGTTTTTT
CASSGQGAFEKLFF
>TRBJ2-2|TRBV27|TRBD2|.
TGTGCCAGCACAGGACTAGCGGGAATCTTAGCGAAGACCGGGGAGCTGTTTTTT
CASTGLAGILAKTGELFF
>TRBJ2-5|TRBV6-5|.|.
TGTGCCACCAAGGCCCGGACAGACCAAGAGACCCAGTACTTC
CATKARTDQETQYF
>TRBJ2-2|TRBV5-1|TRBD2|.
TGCGCCAGCAGCTCGCGGTTAGCGGGGCGGCAATCGAACACCGGGGAGCTGTTTTTT
CASSSRLAGRQSNTGELFF
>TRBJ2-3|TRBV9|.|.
TGTGCCAGCAGCGTAGTTGGGTCCGTCGGAGATACGCAGTATTTT
CASSVVGSVGDTQYF
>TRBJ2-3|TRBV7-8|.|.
TGTGCCAGCAGCTTAGCCTCGGGCGGGCTCAGCACAGATACGCAGTATTTT
CASSLASGGLSTDTQYF
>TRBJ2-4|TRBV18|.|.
TGTGCCAGCTCACCTCCGGAAGCCCTAGCCAAAAACATTCAGTACTTC
CASSPPEALAKNIQYF
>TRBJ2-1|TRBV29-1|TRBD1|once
TGCAGCGGAAAACAGGGGGCAGCTGAGCAGTTCTTC
CSGKQGAAEQFF
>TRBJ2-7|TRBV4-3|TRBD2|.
TGCGCCAGCAGCCGTCAGCGGGAGTTGTCCGAGCAGTACTTC
CASSRQRELSEQYF
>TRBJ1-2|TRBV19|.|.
TGTGCCAGTAGTATACAGGGCGGAGGCTACACCTTC
CASSIQGGGYTF
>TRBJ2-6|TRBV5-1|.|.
TGCGCCAGCAGCTTGGAGGGGGCCAACGTCCTGACTTTC
CASSLEGANVLTF
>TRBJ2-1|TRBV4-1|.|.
TGCGCCAGCAGCCAGTTCCCCCTAGGGTACAATGAGCAGTTCTTC
CASSQFPLGYNEQFF
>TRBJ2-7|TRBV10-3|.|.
TGTGCCATCACCGAGTCCTGGGGTCCGACCTACGAGCAGTACTTC
CAITESWGPTYEQYF
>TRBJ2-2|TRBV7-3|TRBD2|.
TGTGCCAGCAGCTTAACAGCGGGGGCGAACACCGGGGAGCTGTTTTTT
CASSLTAGANTGELFF
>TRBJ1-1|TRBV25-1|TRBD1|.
TGTGCCAGCAGCCCCGGGACAGTAGCTGAAGCTTTCTTT
CASSPGTVAEAFF
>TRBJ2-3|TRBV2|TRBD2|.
TGTGCCAGCATAAGCGGGAGGGCAACAGATACGCAGTATTTT
CASISGRATDTQYF